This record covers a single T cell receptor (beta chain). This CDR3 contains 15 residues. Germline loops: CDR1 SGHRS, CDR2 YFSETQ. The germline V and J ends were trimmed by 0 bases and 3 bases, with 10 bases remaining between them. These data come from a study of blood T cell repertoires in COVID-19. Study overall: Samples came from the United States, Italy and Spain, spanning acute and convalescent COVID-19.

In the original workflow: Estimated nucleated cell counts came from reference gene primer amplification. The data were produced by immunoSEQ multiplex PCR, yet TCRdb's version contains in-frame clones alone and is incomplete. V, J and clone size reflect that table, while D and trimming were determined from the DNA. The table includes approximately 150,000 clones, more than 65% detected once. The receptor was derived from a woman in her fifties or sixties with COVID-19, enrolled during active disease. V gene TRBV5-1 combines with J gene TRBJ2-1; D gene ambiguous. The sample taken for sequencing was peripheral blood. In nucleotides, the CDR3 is TGCGCCAGCAGCTTGGGCGTAGCTAGCTACAATGAGCAGTTCTTC. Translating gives CASSLGVASYNEQFF.